The entry below gives a single TCR beta chain sequence along with its context. The target antigen is unknown. CDR1 SGHVS and CDR2 FQNEAQ come from the germline V gene. Trimming took 2 bases from V and 7 from J, leaving 9 bases between them. There are 13 residues in the CDR3. The data are from a study of cytomegalovirus exposure and HLA in healthy donors. Study-wide results and caveats: TCR beta chain V- and J-gene trimming was linked, in a later analysis, to a missense variant in DCLRE1C. TCR beta sequences numbering over 15,000 were associated with HLA alleles at 0.05 false discovery rate in a later analysis.

The PCR made use of 60 Vbeta and 13 Jbeta primers. The protocol was immunoSEQ multiplex PCR, while the TCRdb copy is restricted to in-frame clones and leaves out a portion. Of 55,000 to 65,000 clones listed, around 83% were seen once; the top ten hold about 1.6%. The V call is TRBV7-8, the J call TRBJ2-1; unclear D gene. This receptor was identified in a human donor in good health. The sequenced material came from PBMCs. CDR3 sequence reads: CASSLLTPNEQFF. The CDR3 DNA sequence: TGTGCCAGCAGCTTATTGACTCCGAATGAGCAGTTCTTC.